Sequencing of this T cell receptor (beta chain) was carried out in a study of human thymus T cells. Study-wide findings and caveats: V and J gene usage appeared biased in thymic and blood repertoires.

Donation was from healthy Finnish infants who were having corrective surgery that addressed congenital heart defects. During surgery, about 0.45-1 mL peripheral blood was drawn from four of eight donors. Some clones are missing from TCRdb's copy, which holds only in-frame ones; the method was immunoSEQ multiplex PCR. Of 40,000 to 55,000 clones detected, nearly 95% appear once; the ten largest clones hold more than 0.1%. CDR1 and CDR2 (germline): MDHEN, SYDVKM. The ends were cut back, 5 bases at V and 5 bases at J, with 9 bases in the middle. This CDR3 is built from 12 residues. A note on this clone: The antigen is undetermined.

The rearrangement joins TRBV28 to TRBJ2-5; D gene uncertain. This clonotype was sampled from a boy less than two years old with a congenital heart defect but otherwise immunologically healthy. Sequenced sample: blood. The CDR3 region is CASSPPVETQYF. In DNA, the CDR3 is TGTGCCAGCAGTCCGCCCGTGGAGACCCAGTACTTC.